Described below is a single T cell receptor beta chain sequence and its context. Its antigen remains undetermined. Base qualities are not provided; no much larger clone lies one nucleotide away. Each clonotype received, on average, 10x coverage in deep resolution sequencing performed on a MiSeq, where the target depth lay between 1 in 1 million and 1 in 200,000 T cells. The immunoSEQ hsTCRB Kit was used to generate the TCR beta libraries. The authors' pipeline ran thus. Data were analyzed with ImmunoSEQ Data Assistant and ImmunoSEQ Analyzer, with V, D and J genes assigned per IMGT definitions. Clonality, which ranges from 0 to 1, was calculated as one minus the normalized Shannon entropy of productive rearrangement frequencies. Only overrepresented clonotypes making up at least 0.05% of each patient's repertoire were included in the public clonotype analysis. Repertoires from 10 to 15 age-matched healthy donors in immuneACCESS were used as clonality controls. In its TCRdb copy, this immuneACCESS table keeps in-frame sequences only and misses some clones. Where compared with another copy, unresolved V genes explain less than half of these, and the others have no known cause. V and J calls and clone size are copied from that table; D and trimming were computed from the DNA. Here the sample has over 100,000 clones; under 70% occur a single time. The leading ten clones occupy under 45% of the sample.

The time point label for this specimen denotes: around 25 months on ibrutinib. For TCR beta library preparation, roughly 2 micrograms of genomic DNA were extracted from the cryopreserved PBMCs. Longitudinal blood samples from CLL patients receiving ibrutinib monotherapy were subjected to high-throughput TCR beta sequencing. Patients were enrolled in a phase 2 open-label single-center ibrutinib monotherapy trial. This entry comes from a study of cytotoxic CD8 clonotypes in ibrutinib-treated CLL (dated by TCRdb to about 2021). As for the study more broadly: In this cohort, approximately 15 patients were treatment-naive and ten to eleven were relapsed/refractory, while roughly 18 had unmutated IGHV. Cryopreserved peripheral blood mononuclear cells were collected at three points: before therapy, at response, and at either sustained remission or disease progression. Responses were partial in around 24 patients and complete in 2; after median approximately 69 months follow-up, about 15 stayed in remission and roughly twelve progressed. Response samples were obtained after a median of around eleven months of treatment, with a range of about 6 to 40 months. On average, each sample had about 250,000 productive templates and 96,000 or so productive rearrangements. Patients were still on ibrutinib when every remission and progressive disease sample was collected. Of the approximately 86 participants in the trial, 25 to 30 had longitudinal samples available.

What the study reported, not specific to this receptor: Sampling times were not matched between patients in sustained remission and patients whose disease was progressing, and lymph node repertoires were not examined. At ibrutinib response clonality went up, during sustained remission it held steady, and at progression it dropped back toward baseline. Baseline clonality was found to be higher than that of age-matched healthy donors and was strongly correlated with circulating CD8+ T-cell counts. Public clonotypes were rare and either shrank or stayed stable during treatment, and the rise in clonality at ibrutinib response reflected expansion of private clonotypes.

This TCR derives from a human donor with chronic lymphocytic leukemia. Specimen: PBMCs, collected after 24 months of ibrutinib treatment.

The nucleotide sequence reads TGTGCCAGCGTCCGGGACAACACAGATACGCAGTATTTT. This codes for CASVRDNTDTQYF. The chain couples TRBV18 to TRBJ2-3, and perhaps TRBD1 as D gene, on 6 matching bases. Its CDR3 holds 13 amino acids, cysteine through phenylalanine. Kept here is only the CDR3 DNA, which spans 39 bases and is read in frame from base 1. A distance of 11 bases separates the germline ends of V and J, which lose 8 bases and 2 bases respectively. Sequences KGHSH (CDR1) and LQKENI (CDR2) are obtained from the germline V gene.